The clone carrying this T cell receptor beta chain was seen repeatedly, ten times or more. The antigen is not known. Germline V gene data show CDR1 as SEHNR and CDR2 as FQNEAQ (reference sequence). The CDR3 runs 15 residues. V dropped 6 bases and J dropped 2; count of bases not matched to a gene: 4. Time point of the sample: sample taken at primary tumor resection. Tumor, nontumor lung or frozen PBMC supplied whole RNA that was sequenced unsorted. TCRdb ran MiXCR on the 5' RACE reads and lists one entry per CDR3 protein. The sample shows about 85,000 distinct CDR3 sequences, 15% to 20% of them seen only once. The data belong to a study of spatial heterogeneity in lung cancer. Study-wide context: Across the raw uncorrected reads, a unique TCR and UMI combination was observed, on average, more than ten times. Overall study results and limits: There were more appearances of ubiquitous expanded tumor TCRs in blood at resection than at follow-up.

The chain carries TRBV7-9 and TRBJ2-1, with 10 bases identical to TRBD2. The source of this sequence is a male donor with early-stage non-small cell lung cancer. The sequencing here drew on PBMCs, taken at surgery. The CDR3 bases are TGTGCCAGCAGTTCTACTAGCGGGACCTACAATGAGCAGTTCTTC. Amino acids: CASSSTSGTYNEQFF.